This passage covers 26 T cell receptor beta chains from one sample sequenced in a study of blood T cell repertoires in COVID-19. The method was immunoSEQ multiplex PCR; TCRdb's version includes in-frame clones alone and lacks a portion of them. Of 80,000 to 90,000 clones listed, 79% were seen once; the top ten hold roughly 10%. Sequenced input: peripheral blood. Receptors originate from a man in his 70s with acute or convalescent COVID-19.

The chain uses TRBV7-8 and TRBJ2-7; 7 nucleotides align to TRBD1. The CDR3 sequence is 15 residues long. V was pared by 5 bases and J by 0 bases, with 7 bases of the junction left unmatched. Germline values: CDR1 SGHVS, CDR2 FQNEAQ. The CDR3 nucleotides are TGTGCCAGCAGCGGCGACAGGGCAAGCTCCTACGAGCAGTACTTC. Protein sequence: CASSGDRASSYEQYF.

The J gene is TRBJ2-6, the V gene TRBV6-5; D is undetermined. Looked up from germline, CDR1 is MNHEY and CDR2 is SVGAGI. The CDR3 sequence is 14 residues long. Deletions cut 4 bases from V and 2 bases from J, with 6 bases between. CDR3 protein: CASSWSAGANVLTF. The CDR3 nucleotides are TGTGCCAGCAGTTGGTCGGCTGGGGCCAACGTCCTGACTTTC.

The table lists this clone with a few counts. The chain uses TRBV5-1 and TRBJ2-2; 8 bases map to TRBD2. The J segment lost 5 bases and the V segment lost 6 bases, leaving 9 bases of the junction unmatched. The V gene's germline CDR1 is SGHRS and CDR2 YFSETQ. The length of the CDR3 is 15 residues. The CDR3 is CASKLAGGGTGELFF. CDR3 nucleotides: TGCGCCAGCAAACTTGCGGGGGGAGGAACCGGGGAGCTGTTTTTT.

V usage is TRBV20-1 and J usage is TRBJ2-3; D gene ambiguous. Germline CDR1 DFQATT, CDR2 SNEGSKA (reference sequence). CDR3 length: 14 amino acids. V shed 3 bases and J shed 0 bases, with 10 bases lying between them. CDR3 coding DNA: TGCAGTGCTAGTCAACAACCTAGCACAGATACGCAGTATTTT. This sequence encodes CSASQQPSTDTQYF.

The V call is TRBV15, the J call TRBJ1-4; TRBD1 agrees at 7 bases. Germline CDR1 and CDR2: LNHNV and YYDKDF (reference sequence). The CDR3 sequence is 15 residues long. J was trimmed by 2 bases and V by 8 bases; bases with no gene match: 8. CDR3 in DNA: TGTGCCACCCAGACAGGGTTGGTGACTAATGAAAAACTGTTTTTT. This gives the protein CATQTGLVTNEKLFF.

The chain is built from TRBV19 and TRBJ1-4; D gene uncertain. The V end was cut by 5 bases, the J end by 7 bases, with 14 bases between. Germline CDR1 is LNHDA and CDR2 is SQIVND (reference sequence). This CDR3 comprises 14 residues. The CDR3 DNA reads TGTGCCAGTAGTTCCGGGGTATATCGTGAAAAACTGTTTTTT. Protein sequence: CASSSGVYREKLFF.

This chain connects TRBV7-9 to TRBJ1-6; D is ambiguous. V was cut by 1 base and J by 5 bases, with 9 bases left in between. Germline V gene data show CDR1 as SEHNR and CDR2 as FQNEAQ (reference sequence). CDR3 length: 15 residues. The DNA of the CDR3 is TGTGCCAGCAGCTTAGGCTCCGCGGATAATTCACCCCTCCACTTT. Protein: CASSLGSADNSPLHF.

This chain uses TRBV5-1 with TRBJ1-2, with 11 bases matching TRBD1. V lost 2 bases and J lost 8; bases outside the gene matches: 8. Germline assignment: CDR1 SGHRS and CDR2 YFSETQ. The CDR3 spans 15 residues. CDR3 sequence: CASSFSDRGRGGYTF. The CDR3 nucleotides read TGCGCCAGCAGCTTTTCGGACAGGGGGCGCGGGGGCTACACCTTC.

This clone was recorded only once. The chain is built from TRBV5-5 and TRBJ2-7; the match to TRBD2 covers 11 bases. The length of the CDR3 is 14 residues. The germline V gene has CDR1 SGHKS and CDR2 YYEKEE (reference sequence). V lost 1 base to trimming and J lost 4 bases; unmatched junction nucleotides: 1. CDR3 nucleotides: TGTGCCAGCAGCTTGACTAGCGGGGGTTACGAGCAGTACGTC. Its translation is CASSLTSGGYEQYV.

This clone showed up just once. The chain recombines TRBV11-3 with TRBJ1-1; D remains ambiguous. This CDR3 is 20 amino acids long. Trimming cost V 1 base and J 3 bases, with 27 bases left between them. Germline-derived CDR1 and CDR2 are SGHNT and YENEEA. This CDR3 reads CASSLVLVSTRVHGDTEAFF. The CDR3 nucleotides read TGTGCCAGCAGCTTAGTATTAGTTTCGACTAGGGTCCACGGGGACACTGAAGCTTTCTTT.

This clone has a handful of counts. V is TRBV9 and J is TRBJ1-2, with 7 bases identical to TRBD1. CDR1 is SGDLS and CDR2 is YYNGEE in the germline V gene. The J segment lost 1 base and the V segment lost 4 bases, leaving 10 bases of the junction unmatched. This CDR3 is 16 amino acids long. The DNA for the CDR3 is TGTGCCAGCAGCCCGGAAGGGGACAGTGTTAACTATGGCTACACCTTC. Amino acids: CASSPEGDSVNYGYTF.

The rearrangement uses TRBV3-1 (or the pseudogene TRBV3-2) and TRBJ2-2; TRBD1 matches 9 bases. The CDR3 sequence is 16 residues long. CDR1 is LGHDT and CDR2 is YNNKEL in the germline V gene (reference sequence). V was pared by 6 bases and J by 7 bases, with 12 bases of the junction left unmatched. The CDR3 here is CASRLREGQGLGELFF. CDR3 nucleotide sequence: TGTGCCAGCAGACTTAGGGAAGGACAGGGGCTCGGGGAGCTGTTTTTT.

The chain employs TRBV28 and TRBJ2-5; 7 nucleotides line up with TRBD2. Germline-derived CDR1 and CDR2 are MDHEN and SYDVKM. V was clipped by 4 bases and J by 2 bases; unmatched bases: 10. The CDR3 totals 16 residues. CDR3 loop: CASSSRVAGEQETQYF. Here the CDR3 DNA reads TGTGCCAGCAGTTCCCGAGTGGCGGGGGAACAAGAGACCCAGTACTTC.

This clone appeared a single time. The chain carries TRBV4-2 and TRBJ2-5; TRBD1 matches at 8 bases. V trimming: 0 bases; J trimming: 5 bases; junction bases outside the gene matches: 11. The germline V gene encodes CDR1 LGHNA and CDR2 YNFKEQ. The CDR3 spans 17 residues. The CDR3 here is CASSQDSSQGAWETQYF. As DNA, the CDR3 is TGTGCCAGCAGCCAAGATTCATCGCAGGGGGCTTGGGAGACCCAGTACTTC.

The chain has TRBV5-1 and TRBJ1-5; D is ambiguous. CDR1 is SGHRS and CDR2 is YFSETQ in the germline V gene. V was pared by 0 bases and J by 9 bases, with 10 bases between. The CDR3 covers 13 residues. In nucleotides, the CDR3 is TGCGCCAGCAGCTTGGGTCGGGAGACGCCCCAGCATTTT. Translated, it gives CASSLGRETPQHF.

The chain combines TRBV5-6 with TRBJ2-1; perhaps TRBD1 as D (6 bases). In germline, CDR1 is SGHDT, CDR2 YYEEEE. The CDR3 length is 14 residues. The germline V and J ends were trimmed by 5 bases and 10 bases, with 19 bases remaining between them. The CDR3, as DNA: TGTGCCAGCAGTTCCCTTCCAGGGGCTAGAGAGCAGTTCTTC. It encodes CASSSLPGAREQFF.

Turning to this clone: A junction boundary mismatches the germline segment, possibly from a read error. The J gene is TRBJ1-4, the V gene TRBV5-4; tentative D call: TRBD1 (5 bases). This CDR3 is built from 13 residues. CDR1 and CDR2 (germline): SGHNT, YYREEE (reference sequence). This chain's CDR3 is CASSMTDPKKLFF. DNA of the CDR3: TGTGCCAGCAGCATGACAGACCCCAAAAAATTGTTTTTT.

J is TRBJ1-6 and V is TRBV2; D is uncertain. The V and J ends lost 1 base and 8 bases respectively, with 6 bases between them. The CDR3 length is 13 residues. CDR1 and CDR2 (germline): SNHLY, FYNNEI. DNA of the CDR3: TGTGCCAGCAGTGAAGTAGGAGATTCACCCCTCCACTTT. Amino acids: CASSEVGDSPLHF.

The chain combines TRBV5-6 with TRBJ2-5; 12 positions match TRBD2. Per germline, CDR1 SGHDT and CDR2 YYEEEE. After removal of 4 bases from V and 5 bases from J, the junction contained 6 bases not matched to a gene. There are 15 residues in the CDR3. CDR3 DNA: TGTGCCAGCAGCCCCGGACTAGCGGGGTGGGAGACCCAGTACTTC. This codes for CASSPGLAGWETQYF.

V gene TRBV19 combines with J gene TRBJ2-1; 7 bases align to TRBD1. The CDR3 extends over 14 amino acids. Germline CDR1 reads LNHDA; CDR2 reads SQIVND (reference sequence). Trimming took 6 bases from V and 3 from J; bases not matched to a gene: 5. Written as DNA, the CDR3 is TGTGCCAGTAGCCGGGGACAGCTCTACAATGAGCAGTTCTTC. Its protein is CASSRGQLYNEQFF.

The chain is built from TRBV30 and TRBJ2-7, with TRBD1 as a possible D gene (5 bases). Germline CDR1 reads GTSNPN; CDR2 reads SVGIG (reference sequence). V was clipped by 2 bases and J by 6 bases, with 11 bases between them. The CDR3 has 12 residues. This CDR3 is CAWSPQGIEQYF. CDR3 coding DNA: TGTGCCTGGAGTCCCCAGGGTATCGAGCAGTACTTC.

CDR3 loop: CTSSPKEEQYV. The CDR3 nucleotides read TGCACCAGCAGCCCGAAGGAGGAGCAGTACGTC. The V and J genes are TRBV1 and TRBJ2-7; whether TRBD2, the table's D call, matches the DNA was not checked. TRBV1 is reported as a pseudogene. The CDR3 is made up of 11 amino acids.

The chain has TRBV10-1 and TRBJ2-7; TRBD2 matches at 10 bases. Looked up from germline, CDR1 is WNHNN and CDR2 is SYGVQD (reference sequence). The CDR3 covers 17 residues. V lost 4 bases and J lost 0; bases outside the gene matches: 9. CDR3 sequence reads: CASSASEASGGSYEQYF. The CDR3 coding sequence is TGCGCCAGCAGTGCCTCTGAGGCTAGCGGGGGCTCCTACGAGCAGTACTTC.

The V and J genes are TRBV7-9 and TRBJ1-2, with 7 bases matching TRBD1. The germline V gene encodes CDR1 SEHNR and CDR2 FQNEAQ (reference sequence). CDR3 size: 14 residues. V was clipped by 4 bases and J by 7 bases; unmatched bases: 9. CDR3: CASSSLTGPGGYTF. CDR3 nucleotide sequence: TGTGCCAGCAGCTCATTGACAGGGCCGGGTGGCTACACCTTC.

This clone has only one observation. Other DNA sequences in the sample encode the same CDR3. The chain recombines TRBV6-5 with TRBJ2-5, with TRBD1 matching over 9 bases. This CDR3 region has 13 residues. V lost 8 bases, J lost 5 bases, and 6 bases stayed unmatched. CDR1 and CDR2 (germline): MNHEY, SVGAGI. The CDR3: CASSRTGVETQYF. CDR3 bases: TGTGCCAGCTCCCGGACAGGGGTGGAGACCCAGTACTTC.

The chain links TRBV9 to TRBJ1-5; D ambiguous. The V end was cut by 0 bases, the J end by 4 bases, with 11 bases between. This CDR3 is 15 amino acids long. CDR1 is SGDLS, CDR2 YYNGEE, per germline. The CDR3 coding sequence is TGTGCCAGCAGCGTAGCTGTGGGAGTAAATCAGCCCCAGCATTTT. This translates into CASSVAVGVNQPQHF.